These 10 T cell receptor beta chains came from one sample sequenced in a study of early T cells in non-severe SARS-CoV-2 infection. Using its own MiXCR run on the 5' RACE reads, TCRdb lists one record per CDR3 protein. The sample consists of more than 65,000 distinct CDR3 sequences, 12% of them appearing once. Sequencing used whole blood. The receptors stem from an adult who was a healthcare worker with PCR-confirmed SARS-CoV-2 infection or an uninfected control (not recorded which).

This clonotype was seen at least ten times. This chain links TRBV7-7 with TRBJ2-2; D unclear. Germline loops: CDR1 SSHAT, CDR2 FNYEAQ (reference sequence). Trimming cost V 5 bases and J 4 bases, with 14 bases left between them. The CDR3 contains 15 residues. Written as DNA, the CDR3 is TGTGCCAGCAGCCGGGCAGAGGCAGGCACCGGGGAGCTGTTTTTT. It translates to CASSRAEAGTGELFF.

This clonotype was seen ten or more times. The V and J genes are TRBV5-4 and TRBJ1-2, with TRBD1 as a possible D gene (5 bases). The CDR3 is made up of 14 amino acids. V was cut by 4 bases and J by 4 bases, with 14 bases left in between. In germline, CDR1 is SGHNT, CDR2 YYREEE (reference sequence). The CDR3 here is CASSAGAPLYGYTF. As DNA, the CDR3 is TGTGCCAGCAGCGCCGGGGCCCCCCTCTATGGCTACACCTTC.

This clonotype was counted only a few times. The chain recombines TRBV6-1 with TRBJ1-3; a weak D match, TRBD1 (5 bases). CDR3 length equals 16 residues. V dropped 3 bases and J dropped 0 bases, with 12 bases sitting between them. Germline V gene lookup returns CDR1 MNHNS and CDR2 SASEGT. For the CDR3, the DNA is TGTGCCAGCAGTGAGGCGGGACGGATCTCTGGAAACACCATATATTTT. This translates into CASSEAGRISGNTIYF.

This clonotype was found many times. This chain uses TRBV29-1 with TRBJ2-7, with D hard to call. Trimming removed 6 bases at V and 0 bases at J, with 9 bases between. The CDR3 is made up of 12 amino acids. From germline, CDR1 is SQVTM and CDR2 ANQGSEA. In nucleotides, the CDR3 is TGCAGCGTGGGCCTCAGCTCCTACGAGCAGTACTTC. This sequence encodes CSVGLSSYEQYF.

The chain has TRBV28 and TRBJ1-1; D is possibly TRBD1 (6 bases). The CDR3 totals 15 residues. The germline gives CDR1 MDHEN, CDR2 SYDVKM. Trimming pared 3 bases from V and 6 bases from J, leaving 17 bases between. The CDR3 DNA is TGTGCCAGCAGTTTTAACGGGGGGCGAGGGGCTGAAGCTTTCTTT. This sequence encodes CASSFNGGRGAEAFF.

This clonotype was seen more than once but under ten times. This rearrangement joins TRBV20-1 to TRBJ2-7; TRBD2 matches at 8 bases. Trimming took 3 bases from V and 0 from J; bases not matched to a gene: 13. Germline CDR1 reads DFQATT; CDR2 reads SNEGSKA (reference sequence). The CDR3 loop spans 17 amino acids. The CDR3 sequence is CSARVWGSGGSSYEQYF. Here the CDR3 DNA reads TGCAGTGCTAGGGTCTGGGGAAGCGGGGGTTCCTCCTACGAGCAGTACTTC.

The chain has TRBV14 and TRBJ1-6; 10 bases are a match to TRBD1. This CDR3 has 14 amino acids. Trimming cost V 5 bases and J 10 bases; bases outside gene matches: 5. Germline-derived CDR1 and CDR2 are SGHDN and FVKESK. CDR3 loop: CASSIDRGRSPLHF. In nucleotides, the CDR3 is TGTGCCAGCAGCATCGACAGGGGGCGATCACCCCTCCACTTT.

This clonotype was seen repeatedly, ten times or more. The chain links TRBV29-1 to TRBJ2-5, with D possibly called TRBD1 or TRBD2 (7 bases each). Trimming took 8 bases from V and 5 from J, leaving 18 bases between them. Germline values: CDR1 SQVTM, CDR2 ANQGSEA. The CDR3 has 13 residues. The CDR3 reads CSLRGGMSETQYF. In nucleotides, the CDR3 is TGCAGCCTCAGGGGGGGTATGTCGGAGACCCAGTACTTC.

This clonotype was counted at least ten times. The rearrangement links TRBV7-9 to TRBJ2-7; no clear D gene. V was pared by 7 bases and J by 7 bases, with 11 bases between. Germline V gives CDR1 SEHNR, CDR2 FQNEAQ (reference sequence). This CDR3 comprises 11 residues. The CDR3 DNA sequence: TGTGCCAGCACCGCCCTAGGGGAGCAGTACTTC. This codes for CASTALGEQYF.

This clonotype appeared many times. The chain joins TRBV15 to TRBJ2-7; D possibly uses TRBD1 or TRBD2 (5 bases each). The ends were cut back, 5 bases at V and 4 bases at J, with 15 bases in the middle. CDR1 LNHNV and CDR2 YYDKDF come from the germline V gene (reference sequence). The CDR3 is made up of 14 amino acids. The CDR3 protein is CATSGPGRVYEQYF. Written as DNA, the CDR3 is TGTGCCACCAGCGGACCGGGACGGGTATACGAGCAGTACTTC.